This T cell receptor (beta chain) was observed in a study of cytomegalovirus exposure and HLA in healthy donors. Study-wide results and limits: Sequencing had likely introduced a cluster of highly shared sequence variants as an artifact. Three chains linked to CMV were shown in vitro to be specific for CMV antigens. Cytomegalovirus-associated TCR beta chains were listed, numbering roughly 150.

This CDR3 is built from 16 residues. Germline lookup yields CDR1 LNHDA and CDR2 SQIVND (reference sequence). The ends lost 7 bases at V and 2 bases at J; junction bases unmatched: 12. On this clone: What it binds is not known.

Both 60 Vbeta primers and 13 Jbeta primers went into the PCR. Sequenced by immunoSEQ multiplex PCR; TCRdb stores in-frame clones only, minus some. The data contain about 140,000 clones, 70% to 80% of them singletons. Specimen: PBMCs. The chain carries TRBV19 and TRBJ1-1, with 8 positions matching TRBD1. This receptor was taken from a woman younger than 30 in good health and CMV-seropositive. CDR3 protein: CASTNTPTGGNTEAFF. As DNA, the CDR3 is TGTGCCAGTACCAATACGCCAACAGGGGGTAACACTGAAGCTTTCTTT.